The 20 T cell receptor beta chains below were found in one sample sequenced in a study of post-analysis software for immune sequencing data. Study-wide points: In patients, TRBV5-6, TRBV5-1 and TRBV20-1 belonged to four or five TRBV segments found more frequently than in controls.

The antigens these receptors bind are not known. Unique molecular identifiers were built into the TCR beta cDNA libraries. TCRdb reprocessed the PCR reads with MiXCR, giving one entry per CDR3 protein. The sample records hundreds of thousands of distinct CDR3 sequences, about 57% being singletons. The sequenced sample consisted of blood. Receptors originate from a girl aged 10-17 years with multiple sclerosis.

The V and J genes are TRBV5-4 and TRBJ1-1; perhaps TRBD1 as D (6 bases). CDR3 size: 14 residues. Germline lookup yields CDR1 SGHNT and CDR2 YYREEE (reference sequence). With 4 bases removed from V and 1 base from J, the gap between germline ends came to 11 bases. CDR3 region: CASSPGHRNTEAFF. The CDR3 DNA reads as TGTGCCAGCAGCCCGGGACACAGGAACACTGAAGCTTTCTTT.

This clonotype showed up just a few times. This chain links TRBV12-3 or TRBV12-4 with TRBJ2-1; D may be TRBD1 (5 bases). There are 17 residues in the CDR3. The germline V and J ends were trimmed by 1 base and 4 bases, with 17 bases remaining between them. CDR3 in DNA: TGTGCCAGCAGTTTAGTAACAGGACGTAGCATTTACAATGAGCAGTTCTTC. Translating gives CASSLVTGRSIYNEQFF.

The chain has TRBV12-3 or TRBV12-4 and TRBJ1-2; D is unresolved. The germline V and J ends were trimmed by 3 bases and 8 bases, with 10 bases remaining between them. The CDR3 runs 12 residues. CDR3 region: CASSFSLSGYTF. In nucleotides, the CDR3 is TGTGCCAGCAGTTTTAGTCTCTCAGGCTACACCTTC.

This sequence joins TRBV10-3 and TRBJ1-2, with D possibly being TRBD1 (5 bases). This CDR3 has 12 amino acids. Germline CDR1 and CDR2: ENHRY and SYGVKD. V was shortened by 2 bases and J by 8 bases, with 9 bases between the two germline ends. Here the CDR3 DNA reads TGTGCCATCAGTGAGCTACAGGACGGCTACACCTTC. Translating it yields CAISELQDGYTF.

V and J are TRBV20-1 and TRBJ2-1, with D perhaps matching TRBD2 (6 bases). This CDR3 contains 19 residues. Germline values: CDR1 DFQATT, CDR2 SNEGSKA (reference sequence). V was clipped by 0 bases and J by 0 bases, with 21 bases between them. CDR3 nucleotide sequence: TGCAGTGCTAGAGATGGAGCCCGGGGAGGATCGGGCTCCTACAATGAGCAGTTCTTC. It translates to CSARDGARGGSGSYNEQFF.

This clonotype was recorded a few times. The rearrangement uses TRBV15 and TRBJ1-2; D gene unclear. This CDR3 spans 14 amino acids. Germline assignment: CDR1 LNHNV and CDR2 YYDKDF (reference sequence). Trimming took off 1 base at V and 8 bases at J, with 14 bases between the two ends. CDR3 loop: CATSRVGRFVGYTF. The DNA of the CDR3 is TGTGCCACCAGCAGAGTCGGGAGATTCGTCGGCTACACCTTC.

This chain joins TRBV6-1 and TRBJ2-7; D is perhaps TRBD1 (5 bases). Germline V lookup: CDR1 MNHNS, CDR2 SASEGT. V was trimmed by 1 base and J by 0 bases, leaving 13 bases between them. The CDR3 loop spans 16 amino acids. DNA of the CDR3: TGTGCCAGCAGTGAAGTACAGGTCCTACTCTCCTACGAGCAGTACTTC. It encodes CASSEVQVLLSYEQYF.

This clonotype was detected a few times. As DNA, the CDR3 is TGCAGTGCTTCGGACAGGGGTAATGAAAAACTGTTTTTT. This sequence encodes CSASDRGNEKLFF. The chain employs TRBV20-1 and TRBJ1-4; 9 bases agree with TRBD1. From germline, CDR1 is DFQATT and CDR2 SNEGSKA (reference sequence). This CDR3 region has 13 residues. V dropped 5 bases and J dropped 4; count of bases not matched to a gene: 2.

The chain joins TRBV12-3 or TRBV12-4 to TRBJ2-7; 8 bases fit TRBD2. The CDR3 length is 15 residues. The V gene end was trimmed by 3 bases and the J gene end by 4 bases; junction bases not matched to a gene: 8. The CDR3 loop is CASSFFPSGWYEQYF. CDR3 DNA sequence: TGTGCCAGCAGTTTTTTCCCTAGCGGGTGGTACGAGCAGTACTTC.

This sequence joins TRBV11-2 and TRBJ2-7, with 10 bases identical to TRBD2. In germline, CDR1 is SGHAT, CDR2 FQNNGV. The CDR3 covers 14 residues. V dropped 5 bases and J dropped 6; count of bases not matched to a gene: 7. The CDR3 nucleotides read TGTGCCAGCAGCCCCTCCGCTAGCGGGAGCGAGCAGTACTTC. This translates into CASSPSASGSEQYF. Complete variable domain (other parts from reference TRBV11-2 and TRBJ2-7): EAGVAQSPRYKIIEKRQSVAFWCNPISGHATLYWYQQILGQGPKLLIQFQNNGVVDDSQLPKDRFSAERLKGVDSTLKIQPAKLEDSAVYLCASSPSASGSEQYFGPGTRLTVT.

The CDR3 loop is CASRSIQETQYF. Here the CDR3 DNA reads TGTGCCAGCAGATCTATTCAAGAGACCCAGTACTTC. This rearrangement joins TRBV7-2 to TRBJ2-5; D is ambiguous. Germline V gene lookup returns CDR1 SGHTA and CDR2 FQGNSA. The CDR3 is 12 amino acids. Trimming took 6 bases from V and 2 from J, leaving 7 bases between them. Full variable domain (remainder filled in from reference TRBV7-2 and TRBJ2-5): GAGVSQSPSNKVTEKGKDVELRCDPISGHTALYWYRQSLGQGLEFLIYFQGNSAPDKSGLPSDRFSAERTGGSVSTLTIQRTQQEDSAVYLCASRSIQETQYFGPGTRLLVL.

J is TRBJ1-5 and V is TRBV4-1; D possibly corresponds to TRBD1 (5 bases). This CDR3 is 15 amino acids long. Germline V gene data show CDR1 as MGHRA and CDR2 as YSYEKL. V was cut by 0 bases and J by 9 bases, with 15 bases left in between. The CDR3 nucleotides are TGCGCCAGCAGCCAAGAAGGGACCCAAAGGGGGCCCCAGCATTTT. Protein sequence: CASSQEGTQRGPQHF.

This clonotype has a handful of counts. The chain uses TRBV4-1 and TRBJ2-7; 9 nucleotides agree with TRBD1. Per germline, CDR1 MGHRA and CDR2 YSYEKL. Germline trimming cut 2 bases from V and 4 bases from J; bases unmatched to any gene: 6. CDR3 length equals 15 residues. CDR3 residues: CASSQRQGGFYEQYF. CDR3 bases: TGCGCCAGCAGCCAACGACAGGGGGGATTTTACGAGCAGTACTTC.

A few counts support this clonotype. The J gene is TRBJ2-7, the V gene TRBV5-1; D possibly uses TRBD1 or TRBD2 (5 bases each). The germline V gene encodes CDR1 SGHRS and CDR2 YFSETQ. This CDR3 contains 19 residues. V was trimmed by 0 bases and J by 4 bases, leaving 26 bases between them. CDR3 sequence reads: CASSLAAQGSSGWGYEQYF. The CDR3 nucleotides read TGCGCCAGCAGCTTGGCGGCGCAGGGATCATCCGGTTGGGGGTACGAGCAGTACTTC.

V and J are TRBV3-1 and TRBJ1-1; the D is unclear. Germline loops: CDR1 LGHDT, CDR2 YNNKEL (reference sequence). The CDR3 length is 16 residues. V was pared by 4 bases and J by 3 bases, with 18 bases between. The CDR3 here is CASSRPVRYPDTEAFF. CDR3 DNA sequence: TGTGCCAGCAGCCGACCTGTGCGGTATCCGGACACTGAAGCTTTCTTT.

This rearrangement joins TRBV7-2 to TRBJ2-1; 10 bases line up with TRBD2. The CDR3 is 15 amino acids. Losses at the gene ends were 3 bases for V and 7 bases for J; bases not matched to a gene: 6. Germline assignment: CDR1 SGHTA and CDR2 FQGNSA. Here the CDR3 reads CASSLSGGAENEQFF. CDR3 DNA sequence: TGTGCCAGCAGCTTGAGCGGGGGGGCCGAAAATGAGCAGTTCTTC.

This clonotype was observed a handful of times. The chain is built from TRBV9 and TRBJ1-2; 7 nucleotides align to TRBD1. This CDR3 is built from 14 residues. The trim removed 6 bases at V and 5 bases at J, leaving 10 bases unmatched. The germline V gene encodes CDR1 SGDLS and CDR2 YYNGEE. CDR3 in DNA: TGTGCCAGCACCCGCTCCGGACAGGAGTATGGCTACACCTTC. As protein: CASTRSGQEYGYTF.

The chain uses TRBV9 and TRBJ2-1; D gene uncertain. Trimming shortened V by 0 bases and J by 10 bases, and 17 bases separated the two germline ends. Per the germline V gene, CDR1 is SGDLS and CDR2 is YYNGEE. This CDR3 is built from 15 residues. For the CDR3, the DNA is TGTGCCAGCAGCGTAGAGGGCCCGGCGACAATCGAGCAGTTCTTC. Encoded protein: CASSVEGPATIEQFF.

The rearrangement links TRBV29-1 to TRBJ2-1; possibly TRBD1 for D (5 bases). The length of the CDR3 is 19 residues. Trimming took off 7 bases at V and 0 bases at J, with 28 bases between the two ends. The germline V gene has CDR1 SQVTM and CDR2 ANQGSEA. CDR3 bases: TGCAGCGGGAAGCTATATCGGCAGGGAAGGTTAAGCTCCTACAATGAGCAGTTCTTC. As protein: CSGKLYRQGRLSSYNEQFF.

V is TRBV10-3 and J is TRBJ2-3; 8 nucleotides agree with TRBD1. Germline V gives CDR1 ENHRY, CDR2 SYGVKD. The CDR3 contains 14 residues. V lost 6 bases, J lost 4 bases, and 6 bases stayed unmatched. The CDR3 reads CAIRHGTGADTQYF. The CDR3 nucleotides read TGTGCCATCAGACACGGGACAGGAGCAGATACGCAGTATTTT.